This is a list of T cell receptor beta chains from one sample in a study of cytomegalovirus exposure and HLA in healthy donors. The assay was immunoSEQ multiplex PCR, and TCRdb's table has in-frame clones only and misses some. There are over 85,000 clones in the sample; about four fifths occur only once, and 9% to 13% lies in the top ten. The specimen sequenced was PBMCs. The receptors were gathered from a woman aged 18-30 years in good health and CMV-seropositive. CDR3s include the opening cysteine and the closing phenylalanine or tryptophan. Each record gives: J gene, V gene, D gene, clone size, CDR3 protein, CDR3 DNA. D genes are given only for firm matches. The listing skips clone size in some rows; elsewhere it reads once, few, many or a size class.

>TRBJ2-4|TRBV7-9|-|once
CASSLTPPGHPKNIQYF
TGTGCCAGCAGCTTAACCCCGCCGGGACACCCCAAAAACATTCAGTACTTC
>TRBJ2-1|TRBV7-3|TRBD2|once
CASSSPATSQRGPTAEQFF
TGTGCCAGCAGCTCGCCAGCCACTTCACAGCGGGGTCCGACCGCTGAGCAGTTCTTC
>TRBJ2-2|TRBV9|TRBD1|-
CASSMMTGGYTGELFF
TGTGCCAGCAGCATGATGACAGGGGGGTACACCGGGGAGCTGTTTTTT
>TRBJ1-1|TRBV7-3|-|-
CASSLTENSRGAFF
TGTGCCAGCAGCTTAACCGAAAACTCCCGAGGAGCTTTCTTT
>TRBJ1-1|TRBV18|TRBD1|-
CASSPGTGRNTEAFF
TGTGCCAGCTCACCGGGGACAGGACGGAACACTGAAGCTTTCTTT
>TRBJ2-3|TRBV5-4|-|once
CASSLSGDLTDTQYF
TGTGCCAGCAGCTTGTCGGGGGACCTCACAGATACGCAGTATTTT
>TRBJ1-1|TRBV10-3|-|-
CAISEGGFGDTEAFF
TGTGCCATCAGTGAGGGGGGGTTTGGGGACACTGAAGCTTTCTTT
>TRBJ1-2|TRBV9|-|-
CASSPRSGGGYGYTF
TGTGCCAGCAGCCCGCGTTCGGGGGGCGGCTATGGCTACACCTTC
>TRBJ2-3|TRBV7-9|TRBD1|-
CASSPGTGKSGDTQYF
TGTGCCAGCAGCCCTGGGACAGGGAAGAGTGGAGATACGCAGTATTTT
>TRBJ2-7|TRBV27|TRBD1|-
CASSLSRGSYEQYF
TGTGCCAGCAGTTTATCCAGGGGGAGCTACGAGCAGTACTTC
>TRBJ1-2|TRBV6-5|-|-
CASSYSSENGYTF
TGTGCCAGCAGTTACTCGAGTGAAAACGGCTACACCTTC
>TRBJ2-7|TRBV7-7|TRBD2|-
CASSFNGTSGGAVYEQYF
TGTGCCAGCAGCTTCAACGGGACTAGCGGGGGGGCGGTGTACGAGCAGTACTTC
>TRBJ1-2|TRBV6-1|-|-
CASSAGYGYTF
TGTGCCAGCAGTGCGGGGTATGGCTACACCTTC
>TRBJ1-6|TRBV30|-|-
CAWSAPPGFNSPLHF
TGTGCCTGGAGTGCCCCCCCAGGGTTCAATTCACCCCTCCACTTT
>TRBJ2-1|TRBV9|TRBD1|-
CASSPRTGWNEQFF
TGTGCCAGCAGCCCTCGGACAGGGTGGAATGAGCAGTTCTTC
>TRBJ2-7|TRBV6-1|-|many
CASSEERSHNSYEQYF
TGTGCCAGCAGTGAGGAGCGATCACACAACTCCTACGAGCAGTACTTC